This T cell receptor beta chain stems from a study of T cell responses to AZD1222 COVID-19 vaccine. General study findings and limits: Nearly half of spike-specific TCRs reportedly target variant regions that are unmutated in the B.1.351 and B.1.1.7 variants.

V was shortened by 7 bases and J by 4 bases, with 14 bases between the two germline ends. The CDR3 is made up of 14 amino acids. Germline V lookup: CDR1 MNHGY, CDR2 SAAAGT. Regarding this clone: Its antigen is as yet unknown.

Sequenced by immunoSEQ multiplex PCR; TCRdb stores in-frame clones only, minus some. The table records more than 5,000 clones, about 87% of them present only once. Source: peripheral blood, taken 28 days after the second AZD1222 dose. This receptor was taken from an adult who received the AZD1222 COVID-19 vaccine. The chain links TRBV6-8 to TRBJ2-1; D perhaps matches TRBD1 (6 bases). Here the CDR3 DNA reads TGTGCCAGCATTCCGGGACACAAGTACAATGAGCAGTTCTTC. Protein: CASIPGHKYNEQFF.